A single TCR beta chain is shown here with its context. Its antigen is as yet unknown. The V gene end was trimmed by 2 bases and the J gene end by 7 bases; junction bases not matched to a gene: 12. The length of the CDR3 is 17 residues. Germline V lookup: CDR1 SGHDT, CDR2 YYEEEE. About 1-10 million cryopreserved PBMC were held in samples before DNA extraction. The data originate from a study of long-term antiretroviral therapy in people with HIV. Findings of the study overall: Nothing was known about ART adherence, viral resistance or changes in therapy.

The authors ran the immunoSEQ assay, v3.0, at survey level. The method was immunoSEQ multiplex PCR; TCRdb's version includes in-frame clones alone and lacks a portion of them. Among fewer than 35,000 clones listed, about 85% were seen once. This rearrangement joins TRBV5-6 to TRBJ2-7; 13 nucleotides align to TRBD2. The input for sequencing was unsorted PBMCs, taken 3 years after starting antiretroviral therapy. The TCR comes from a man aged 40-49 years with HIV. CDR3 sequence: CASSLFGTSGDLWEQYF. CDR3 bases: TGTGCCAGCAGCTTATTTGGGACTAGCGGGGACCTCTGGGAGCAGTACTTC.